The source of this T cell receptor beta chain is a study of CD8 T cells in ankylosing spondylitis. This CDR3 spans 14 amino acids. V gave up 6 bases and J gave up 4 bases; unmatched junction bases: 5. Germline CDR1 SGHRS, CDR2 YFSETQ. TCRdb recomputed calls from the 5' RACE reads with MiXCR, one row per CDR3 protein. The repertoire consists of some 300,000 distinct CDR3 sequences, with roughly 20% occurring once and the leading ten covering about 3.7%. The chain is built from TRBV5-1 and TRBJ2-1; 9 bases fit TRBD1. The TCR sequence derives from a female donor with ankylosing spondylitis or in good health (not recorded which). Sequenced input: blood, either unsorted or a sorted T cell fraction (not recorded which). This CDR3 reads CASKGQGFYNEQFF. CDR3 sequence (DNA): TGCGCCAGCAAGGGACAGGGTTTTTACAATGAGCAGTTCTTC.